This TCR beta chain was recorded in a study of beta chain features in type 1 diabetes. The investigators reverse transcribed all of the isolated RNA, so they sequenced expressed TCRB transcripts. Data came from immunoSEQ multiplex PCR; TCRdb stores just in-frame clones and leaves some out. This table has 400,000 or so clones, roughly 13% appearing once. Study-wide results and caveats: Type 1 diabetes patients had TCRB CDR3s that were shorter (moderately but significantly so) in all four CD4+ subsets.

About this clone: Its antigen is still unknown.

The V end lost 5 bases, the J end lost 3 bases, and 11 bases lay between the germline ends. Germline V gives CDR1 SEHNR, CDR2 FQNEAQ (reference sequence). CDR3 length: 13 residues. V is TRBV7-9 and J is TRBJ2-7; tentatively, D is TRBD1 (6 bases). The sample consisted of naive CD4+ T cells from blood. This clonotype was sampled from a woman in her late teens or twenties with type 1 diabetes. CDR3 in DNA: TGTGCCAGCAGCCCAGGGGTTCTCTACGAGCAGTACTTC. Translated: CASSPGVLYEQYF.